A few counts support the clone carrying this T cell receptor (beta chain). Sample-barcoded 5' priming and a J-beta primer mix drove a second PCR of 7 to 11 cycles. TCRdb independently ran MiXCR on the 5' RACE reads; one entry per CDR3 protein. The sample contains 540,000 or so distinct CDR3 sequences, around 24% of which appear only once. There are 15 residues in the CDR3. The V and J ends lost 0 bases and 4 bases respectively, with 11 bases between them. Germline lookup yields CDR1 SGDLS and CDR2 YYNGEE. This entry belongs to a study of blood T cells in healthy people across ages. This sample was also put to use in a study of T cells of mothers and their children. That publication notes: Per child, 3 million or so TCR beta CDR3 reads were obtained, against over 8.5 million per mother.

This TCR was recovered from a boy younger than 18 in good health. Sample: blood. The J gene is TRBJ1-3, the V gene TRBV9; D unclear. CDR3 nucleotides: TGTGCCAGCAGCGTAGGTTACGGTCTGGGAAACACCATATATTTT. Translation: CASSVGYGLGNTIYF.